This T cell receptor beta chain was found in a study of T-cell reconstitution after alpha-beta-depleted transplantation in children. With 5 bases removed from V and 2 bases from J, the gap between germline ends came to 23 bases. The CDR3 spans 18 residues. Germline V gene data show CDR1 as SGHAT and CDR2 as FQDESV (reference sequence). Preparation of the TCRbeta library involved a method that used unique molecular identifiers. TCRdb independently ran MiXCR on the PCR reads; one entry per CDR3 protein. The data hold some 520,000 distinct CDR3 sequences, with about 33% observed a single time. Material: PBMCs from the stem cell graft donor, obtained from the stem cell graft. The TCR originated in a human donor who donated a stem cell graft to a child with aplastic anemia. The J gene is TRBJ2-3, the V gene TRBV11-1, with D hard to call. CDR3 nucleotide sequence: TGTGCCAGCAGCCCAAGATTAGGGTACTATACATACACAGATACGCAGTATTTT. Its translation: CASSPRLGYYTYTDTQYF.